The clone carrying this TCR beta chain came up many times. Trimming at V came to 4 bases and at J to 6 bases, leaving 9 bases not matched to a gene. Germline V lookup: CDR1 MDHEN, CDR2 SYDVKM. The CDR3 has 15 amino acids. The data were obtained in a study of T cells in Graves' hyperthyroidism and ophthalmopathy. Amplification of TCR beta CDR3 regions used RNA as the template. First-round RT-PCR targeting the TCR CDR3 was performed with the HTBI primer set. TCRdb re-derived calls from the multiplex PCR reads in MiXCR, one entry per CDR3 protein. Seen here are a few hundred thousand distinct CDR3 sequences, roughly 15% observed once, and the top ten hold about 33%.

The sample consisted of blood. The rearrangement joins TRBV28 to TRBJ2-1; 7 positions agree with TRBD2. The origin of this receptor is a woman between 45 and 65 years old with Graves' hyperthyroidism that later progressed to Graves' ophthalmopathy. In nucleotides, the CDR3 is TGTGCCAGCAGTTCTCGACTAGCAACTTCCAATGAGCAGTTCTTC. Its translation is CASSSRLATSNEQFF.